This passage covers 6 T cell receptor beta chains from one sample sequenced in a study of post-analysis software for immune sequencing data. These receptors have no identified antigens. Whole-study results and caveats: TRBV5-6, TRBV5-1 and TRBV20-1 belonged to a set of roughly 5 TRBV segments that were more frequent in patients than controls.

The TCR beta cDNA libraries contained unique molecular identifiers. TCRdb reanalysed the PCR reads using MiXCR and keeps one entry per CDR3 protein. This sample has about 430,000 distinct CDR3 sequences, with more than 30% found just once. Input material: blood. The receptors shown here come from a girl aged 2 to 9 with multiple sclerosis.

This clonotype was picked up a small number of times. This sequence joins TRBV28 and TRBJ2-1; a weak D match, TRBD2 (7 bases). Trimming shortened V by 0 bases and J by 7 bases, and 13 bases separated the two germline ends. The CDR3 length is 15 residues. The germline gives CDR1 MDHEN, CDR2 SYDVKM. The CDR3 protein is CASSLWGGTTNEQFF. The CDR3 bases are TGTGCCAGCAGTTTATGGGGGGGGACAACGAATGAGCAGTTCTTC.

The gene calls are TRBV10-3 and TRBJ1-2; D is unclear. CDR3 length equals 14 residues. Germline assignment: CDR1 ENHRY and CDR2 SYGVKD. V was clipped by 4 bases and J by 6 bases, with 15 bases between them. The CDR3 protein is CAISVRQAEDGYTF. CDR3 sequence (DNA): TGTGCCATCAGTGTGCGGCAGGCGGAAGATGGCTACACCTTC.

As DNA, the CDR3 is TGTGCCAGCAGCTTATGTTTGTTCGGGTGGGTGAGGGGACCCACAGATACGCAGTATTTT. Encoded protein: CASSLCLFGWVRGPTDTQYF. V and J are TRBV11-2 and TRBJ2-3, with D perhaps being TRBD1 or TRBD2 (5 bases each). Germline-derived CDR1 and CDR2 are SGHAT and FQNNGV. This CDR3 comprises 20 residues. The ends were cut back, 2 bases at V and 2 bases at J, with 26 bases in the middle.

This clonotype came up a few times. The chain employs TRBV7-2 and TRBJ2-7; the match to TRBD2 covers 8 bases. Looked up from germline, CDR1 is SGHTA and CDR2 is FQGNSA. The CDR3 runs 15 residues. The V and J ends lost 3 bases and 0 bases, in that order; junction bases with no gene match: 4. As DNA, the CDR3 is TGTGCCAGCAGCTTGGGAGCGGGAGCCTCCTACGAGCAGTACTTC. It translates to CASSLGAGASYEQYF.

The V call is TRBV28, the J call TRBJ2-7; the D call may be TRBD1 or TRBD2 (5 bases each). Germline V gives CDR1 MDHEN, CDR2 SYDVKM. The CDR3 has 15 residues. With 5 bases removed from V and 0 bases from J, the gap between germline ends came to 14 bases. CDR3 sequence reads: CASSLGDLSSYEQYF. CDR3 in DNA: TGTGCCAGCAGTCTAGGGGACCTTAGCTCCTACGAGCAGTACTTC.

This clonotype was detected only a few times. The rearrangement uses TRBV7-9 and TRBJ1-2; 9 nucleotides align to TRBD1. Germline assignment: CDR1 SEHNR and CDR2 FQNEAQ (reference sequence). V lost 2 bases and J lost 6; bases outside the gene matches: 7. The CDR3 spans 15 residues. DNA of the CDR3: TGTGCCAGCAGCTTATCGAACAGGGGGCAAGATGGCTACACCTTC. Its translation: CASSLSNRGQDGYTF.